This TCR beta chain comes out of a study of T-cell reconstitution after alpha-beta-depleted transplantation in children. The CDR3 totals 15 residues. V lost 4 bases and J lost 3; bases outside the gene matches: 3. Germline V lookup: CDR1 SGHRS, CDR2 YFSETQ. Overall study results and limits: Diversity of TCRbeta at day 60 was high in some patients, arising from surviving recipient T cells and thymic progenitors. The origin of alpha-beta T cells about two months after transplant was reportedly several hundred expanded graft clones.

A TCRbeta library incorporating unique molecular identifiers was prepared. MiXCR was run by TCRdb on the PCR reads, yielding one entry per CDR3 protein. Of 200,000 to 300,000 distinct CDR3 sequences listed, roughly 23% were seen once; the top ten hold 2.6%. This clonotype was seen more than once but under ten times. Its antigen is not known. This material consisted of PBMCs, taken before TCRalphabeta/CD19-depleted stem cell transplant. The clonotype was recovered from a girl aged 2 to 10 with Fanconi anemia, due to receive a stem cell transplant. This chain uses TRBV5-1 with TRBJ2-7, with TRBD2 identical over 14 bases. The chain's CDR3 is CASSRLAGGNYEQYF. CDR3 in DNA: TGCGCCAGCAGCCGACTAGCGGGAGGGAACTACGAGCAGTACTTC. The full variable domain, completed using reference TRBV5-1 and TRBJ2-7, is KAGVTQTPRYLIKTRGQQVTLSCSPISGHRSVSWYQQTPGQGLQFLFEYFSETQRNKGNFPGRFSGRQFSNSRSEMNVSTLELGDSALYLCASSRLAGGNYEQYFGPGTRLTVT.